These T cell receptor beta chains were read from a single sample in a study of cytomegalovirus exposure and HLA in healthy donors. Clones were read by immunoSEQ multiplex PCR, and TCRdb kept only the in-frame ones, dropping some. The table shows around 85,000 clones, with roughly 70% occurring only once. Sample: PBMCs. The receptor source for this set is a man aged 30 to 45 in good health and CMV-seropositive. The CDR3 runs from the conserved cysteine through the conserved F or W. Fields, in order: D gene, V gene, clone size, J gene, CDR3 DNA, CDR3 protein. The D gene is left open where the match is weak. Some rows have no size entry. The others give once, few or many, or a class for an expanded clone.

D gene: -; V gene: TRBV7-9; clone size: -; J gene: TRBJ2-7; CDR3 DNA: TGTGCCAGCAGCTTAGCGGGGACACCTGGTCTCGACGAGCAGTACTTC; CDR3 protein: CASSLAGTPGLDEQYF
D gene: -; V gene: TRBV6-5; clone size: -; J gene: TRBJ2-3; CDR3 DNA: TGTGCCAGCAGTTACTCTATGCAGGGGAGCACAGATACGCAGTATTTT; CDR3 protein: CASSYSMQGSTDTQYF
D gene: TRBD1; V gene: TRBV5-1; clone size: -; J gene: TRBJ1-4; CDR3 DNA: TGCGCCAGCAGCCCCGGGACAGGGATGCGTAATGAAAAACTGTTTTTT; CDR3 protein: CASSPGTGMRNEKLFF
D gene: -; V gene: TRBV27; clone size: -; J gene: TRBJ1-1; CDR3 DNA: TGTGCCACGCGGGGGCAGGATAACACTGAAGCTTTCTTT; CDR3 protein: CATRGQDNTEAFF
D gene: TRBD2; V gene: TRBV9; clone size: -; J gene: TRBJ2-3; CDR3 DNA: TGTGCCAGCAGCGTAGAAGGTAGCGGGAGGGCAGATACGCAGTATTTT; CDR3 protein: CASSVEGSGRADTQYF
D gene: -; V gene: TRBV4-1; clone size: -; J gene: TRBJ1-3; CDR3 DNA: TGCGCCAGCAGCCAAGATGTGACAGTTGGAAACACCATATATTTT; CDR3 protein: CASSQDVTVGNTIYF
D gene: -; V gene: TRBV7-9; clone size: -; J gene: TRBJ1-1; CDR3 DNA: TGTGCCAGCAGCTTAGGGACAGCCATGAACACTGAAGCTTTCTTT; CDR3 protein: CASSLGTAMNTEAFF
D gene: -; V gene: TRBV5-4; clone size: few; J gene: TRBJ2-2; CDR3 DNA: TGTGCCAGCAGCTTGAGCGGTAGCGTTAACACCGGGGAGCTGTTTTTT; CDR3 protein: CASSLSGSVNTGELFF
D gene: TRBD2; V gene: TRBV6-5; clone size: -; J gene: TRBJ2-5; CDR3 DNA: TGTGCCAGCAGTTACAGGTCTAGCGGGGTAAGGAGGACCCAGTACTTC; CDR3 protein: CASSYRSSGVRRTQYF
D gene: -; V gene: TRBV29-1; clone size: -; J gene: TRBJ2-5; CDR3 DNA: TGCAGCGTTGAATTGGTTGGCAGAGGAGAGACCCAGTACTTC; CDR3 protein: CSVELVGRGETQYF
D gene: -; V gene: TRBV7-9; clone size: -; J gene: TRBJ2-3; CDR3 DNA: TGTGCCAGCAGCTTAGGGGACACTTTCACAGATACGCAGTATTTT; CDR3 protein: CASSLGDTFTDTQYF
D gene: TRBD1; V gene: TRBV4-2; clone size: -; J gene: TRBJ1-1; CDR3 DNA: TGTGCCAGTTGTGAGGAGGGGGCGGGAACTGAAGCTTTCTTT; CDR3 protein: CASCEEGAGTEAFF
D gene: TRBD2; V gene: TRBV28; clone size: -; J gene: TRBJ2-2; CDR3 DNA: TGTGCCACCAAAGCTAGCGGAACGAACACCGGGGAGCTGTTTTTT; CDR3 protein: CATKASGTNTGELFF
D gene: TRBD2; V gene: TRBV7-2; clone size: once; J gene: TRBJ2-7; CDR3 DNA: TGTGCCAGCAGCCGTAGCGGGGGGAACTCCTACGAGCAGTACTTC; CDR3 protein: CASSRSGGNSYEQYF
D gene: TRBD1; V gene: TRBV4-3; clone size: -; J gene: TRBJ1-5; CDR3 DNA: TGCGCCAGCAGCCAAGATGTAATGGGGACAGGACTTATCCGCAATCAGCCCCAGCATTTT; CDR3 protein: CASSQDVMGTGLIRNQPQHF
D gene: -; V gene: TRBV6-5; clone size: few; J gene: TRBJ1-2; CDR3 DNA: TGTGCCAGCAGGCTAACAGGGTGGGATGGCTACCCCTTC; CDR3 protein: CASRLTGWDGYPF
D gene: -; V gene: TRBV9; clone size: -; J gene: TRBJ1-5; CDR3 DNA: TGTGCCAGCAGCGTAGATCCGAATCAGCCCCAGCATTTT; CDR3 protein: CASSVDPNQPQHF
D gene: TRBD1; V gene: TRBV25-1; clone size: -; J gene: TRBJ2-5; CDR3 DNA: TGTGCCAGCAGTGAATACAAAGGACAGGGGGCAGAGACCCAGTACTTC; CDR3 protein: CASSEYKGQGAETQYF
D gene: -; V gene: TRBV5-4; clone size: -; J gene: TRBJ2-1; CDR3 DNA: TGTGCCAGCAGCTTACCGCGGAGCCCTCCCAATGAGCAGTTCTTC; CDR3 protein: CASSLPRSPPNEQFF
D gene: TRBD1; V gene: TRBV6-6; clone size: -; J gene: TRBJ1-3; CDR3 DNA: TGTGCCAGCACCGACAGGGTGCTCTCTGGAAACACCATATATTTT; CDR3 protein: CASTDRVLSGNTIYF
D gene: -; V gene: TRBV7-6; clone size: -; J gene: TRBJ2-7; CDR3 DNA: TGTGCCAGCAGCCCAGGACTCTCTACCGCCGAGCAGTACTTC; CDR3 protein: CASSPGLSTAEQYF
D gene: -; V gene: TRBV7-9; clone size: few; J gene: TRBJ2-7; CDR3 DNA: TGTGCCAGCAGCCCAGTGGAGGGAGTAAGGTACGAGCAGTACTTC; CDR3 protein: CASSPVEGVRYEQYF
D gene: TRBD1; V gene: TRBV11-2; clone size: -; J gene: TRBJ1-1; CDR3 DNA: TGTGCCAGCAGCTTTTCAGGGGGCTCGAACACTGAAGCTTTCTTT; CDR3 protein: CASSFSGGSNTEAFF
D gene: -; V gene: TRBV5-4; clone size: once; J gene: TRBJ1-2; CDR3 DNA: TGTGCCAGCAGCTTGTCAGCGACTAACTATGGCTACACCTTC; CDR3 protein: CASSLSATNYGYTF
D gene: TRBD1; V gene: TRBV7-2; clone size: -; J gene: TRBJ1-5; CDR3 DNA: TGTGCCAGCAGCCCCCGACAGGGGCAACAGCCCCAGCATTTT; CDR3 protein: CASSPRQGQQPQHF
D gene: TRBD1; V gene: TRBV5-6; clone size: -; J gene: TRBJ2-4; CDR3 DNA: TGTGCCAGCAGCCGTCCCCAGGGGGCTCTTCGCATTCAGTACTTC; CDR3 protein: CASSRPQGALRIQYF
D gene: -; V gene: TRBV27; clone size: -; J gene: TRBJ2-7; CDR3 DNA: TGTGCCAGCAGTTCCCGTTACGAGCAGTACTTC; CDR3 protein: CASSSRYEQYF
D gene: -; V gene: TRBV4-2; clone size: -; J gene: TRBJ2-6; CDR3 DNA: TGTGCCAGCAGCCAAGAGGCCAGATATGTCTCTGGGGCCAACGTCCTGACTTTC; CDR3 protein: CASSQEARYVSGANVLTF
D gene: -; V gene: TRBV5-1; clone size: -; J gene: TRBJ2-7; CDR3 DNA: TGCGCCAGCAGCTTGAAGTCCCGGGACTCCGGGCTCGAGCAGTACTTC; CDR3 protein: CASSLKSRDSGLEQYF
D gene: -; V gene: TRBV7-2; clone size: -; J gene: TRBJ2-3; CDR3 DNA: TGTGCCAGCAGCCCTTCAGGAACCTGGGATACGCAGTATTTT; CDR3 protein: CASSPSGTWDTQYF
D gene: -; V gene: TRBV6-1; clone size: -; J gene: TRBJ2-7; CDR3 DNA: TGTGCCAGCAGGGAGGGACAGAGCTACGAGCAGTACTTC; CDR3 protein: CASREGQSYEQYF
D gene: -; V gene: TRBV29-1; clone size: -; J gene: TRBJ1-1; CDR3 DNA: TGCAGCGTTAAAACATCCATGAACACTGAAGCTTTCTTT; CDR3 protein: CSVKTSMNTEAFF
D gene: TRBD1; V gene: TRBV6-1; clone size: -; J gene: TRBJ2-7; CDR3 DNA: TGTGCCAGCAGCCCGGGACAGGGGGCTTACGAGCAGTACTTC; CDR3 protein: CASSPGQGAYEQYF
D gene: TRBD1; V gene: TRBV6-1; clone size: -; J gene: TRBJ1-6; CDR3 DNA: TGTGCCAGCAGTGAAGGGACAGGAACTTTTTCACCCCTCCACTTT; CDR3 protein: CASSEGTGTFSPLHF
D gene: -; V gene: TRBV2; clone size: -; J gene: TRBJ1-2; CDR3 DNA: TGTGCCAGCAGTGAGGCAGGGGCTCGCTATGGCTACACCTTC; CDR3 protein: CASSEAGARYGYTF
D gene: -; V gene: TRBV13; clone size: -; J gene: TRBJ2-7; CDR3 DNA: TGTGCCAGCAGCGGACTCTACGAGCAGTACTTC; CDR3 protein: CASSGLYEQYF
D gene: TRBD1; V gene: TRBV7-2; clone size: few; J gene: TRBJ1-5; CDR3 DNA: TGTGCCAGCAGTTACAGGGGTGGCAATCAGCCCCAGCATTTT; CDR3 protein: CASSYRGGNQPQHF
D gene: -; V gene: TRBV5-1; clone size: -; J gene: TRBJ1-1; CDR3 DNA: TGCGCCAGCAGCACCCAGAGTCCAGGGGACACTGAAGCTTTCTTT; CDR3 protein: CASSTQSPGDTEAFF
D gene: -; V gene: TRBV9; clone size: -; J gene: TRBJ1-6; CDR3 DNA: TGTGCCAGCAGCGTAGCTGCAGGGTACGCCGCTTCACCCCTCCACTTT; CDR3 protein: CASSVAAGYAASPLHF
D gene: -; V gene: TRBV27; clone size: -; J gene: TRBJ2-7; CDR3 DNA: TGTGCCAGCAGTTTATTGGGGGGCTACGAGCAGTACTTC; CDR3 protein: CASSLLGGYEQYF
D gene: -; V gene: TRBV4-2; clone size: -; J gene: TRBJ1-1; CDR3 DNA: TGTGCCTCAGCCGCGGGAGGGCGGGGTACTGAAGCTTTCTTT; CDR3 protein: CASAAGGRGTEAFF
D gene: TRBD2; V gene: TRBV4-3; clone size: -; J gene: TRBJ2-3; CDR3 DNA: TGCGCCAGCAGCCAAGATGGTGGACTAGCCCCAGATACGCAGTATTTT; CDR3 protein: CASSQDGGLAPDTQYF
D gene: TRBD1; V gene: TRBV4-1; clone size: -; J gene: TRBJ2-3; CDR3 DNA: TGCGCCAGCAGCCAAGATAAGAGACAGGGAAAAGATACGCAGTATTTT; CDR3 protein: CASSQDKRQGKDTQYF
D gene: -; V gene: TRBV7-9; clone size: -; J gene: TRBJ2-2; CDR3 DNA: TGTGCCAGCAGCTTAGAGGGGTCGCTGTTTTTT; CDR3 protein: CASSLEGSLFF
D gene: -; V gene: TRBV9; clone size: -; J gene: TRBJ2-7; CDR3 DNA: TGTGCCAGCAGCGTAGGGACAAACTCCTACGAGCAGTACTTC; CDR3 protein: CASSVGTNSYEQYF
D gene: TRBD1; V gene: TRBV29-1; clone size: -; J gene: TRBJ1-2; CDR3 DNA: TGCAGCGTTGAAGGGGCGACAGGGGATGGCTACCCCTTC; CDR3 protein: CSVEGATGDGYPF
D gene: -; V gene: TRBV4-1; clone size: -; J gene: TRBJ2-3; CDR3 DNA: TGCGCCAGCAGCCGTACGGGGTCTAGCACAGATACGCAGTATTTT; CDR3 protein: CASSRTGSSTDTQYF
D gene: TRBD2; V gene: TRBV4-1; clone size: -; J gene: TRBJ2-7; CDR3 DNA: TGCGCCAGCAGCCAAGATGGTGCTAGCGGGAGGCCCCAAGAGCAGTACTTC; CDR3 protein: CASSQDGASGRPQEQYF
D gene: TRBD2; V gene: TRBV5-1; clone size: once; J gene: TRBJ2-3; CDR3 DNA: TGCGCCAGCAGCTTCGGGGGGGGCACAGATACGCAGTATTTT; CDR3 protein: CASSFGGGTDTQYF
D gene: -; V gene: TRBV28; clone size: -; J gene: TRBJ1-5; CDR3 DNA: TGTGCCAGCACCCTCGGGGAGGGCAATCAGCCCCAGCATTTT; CDR3 protein: CASTLGEGNQPQHF
D gene: -; V gene: TRBV19; clone size: -; J gene: TRBJ1-6; CDR3 DNA: TGTGCCAGTAGTGGCGGACAGTGGGACTCACCCCTCCACTTT; CDR3 protein: CASSGGQWDSPLHF
D gene: -; V gene: TRBV15; clone size: few; J gene: TRBJ1-1; CDR3 DNA: TGTGCCACCAGCAGAGTAAACACTGAAGCTTTCTTT; CDR3 protein: CATSRVNTEAFF
D gene: TRBD1; V gene: TRBV28; clone size: -; J gene: TRBJ1-2; CDR3 DNA: TGTGCCAGCCAGGGGGAAGGGGGCGCGGGCTATGGCTACACCTTC; CDR3 protein: CASQGEGGAGYGYTF